This T cell receptor (beta chain) was recovered during a study of blood T cells in healthy people across ages. Isolation of PBMCs gave at least 6.5 million cells per sample. A second about 6 to 11 cycle PCR used barcoded and J-beta primers. The template-switch adaptor, which had 12 random nucleotides, put a tag on each cDNA molecule. In TCRdb, the 5' RACE reads were re-called with MiXCR into one record per CDR3 protein. This sample carries over 1,500,000 distinct CDR3 sequences, around 42% of them seen once, and the ten largest clones take 23%. V dropped 3 bases and J dropped 2 bases, with 7 bases sitting between them. CDR3 length equals 13 residues. CDR1 is LGHNA, CDR2 YSLEER, per germline.

The specimen sequenced was blood. The rearrangement joins TRBV4-3 to TRBJ1-2; tentative D call: TRBD1 (5 bases). This receptor was identified in a human donor in good health. The CDR3 DNA reads as TGCGCCAGCAGCCATCAGGGAAACTATGGCTACACCTTC. This gives the protein CASSHQGNYGYTF.